The T cell receptor (beta chain) described here comes from a study of blood T cells in healthy people across ages. Alongside a J-beta primer mix, a sample-barcoded 5' primer served in a second PCR lasting about 7 to 11 cycles. TCRdb redid the calling of the 5' RACE reads with MiXCR, one entry per CDR3 protein. There are 2 million or so distinct CDR3 sequences in the sample; 49% occur only once, and over 2% lies in the top ten. V was cut by 2 bases and J by 4 bases, with 16 bases left in between. CDR1 is MGHDK, CDR2 SYGVNS, per germline. The CDR3 consists of 16 residues. Points on this clonotype: Antigen: not known.

Overall study results and limits: Diversity of TCR beta per million T cells declined in a roughly linear way with age.

The sequence derives from a middle-aged woman in good health. The specimen was blood. The chain has TRBV25-1 and TRBJ2-3; tentatively, D is TRBD1 (5 bases). The DNA for the CDR3 is TGTGCCAGCAGTGAAAATAAGGGGTCATTGGCAGATACGCAGTATTTT. It is translated as CASSENKGSLADTQYF.